The T cell receptor beta chain described here comes from a study of control samples from healthy donors and cancer patients. This clone was observed once. Method: immunoSEQ multiplex PCR; TCRdb's copy keeps in-frame clones and lacks some. Altogether some 160,000 clones are present, about 93% being singletons, with the ten largest covering 0.68%. The source of this sequence is a woman between 25 and 40 years old in good health. The sequencing input was blood.

CDR3 nucleotides: TGTGCCATCAGTGATAGGGCGGGAGAAAGCGAGCAGTTCTTC. It translates to CAISDRAGESEQFF. The J gene is TRBJ2-1, the V gene TRBV10-3, with TRBD2 matching over 7 bases. V was clipped by 3 bases and J by 10 bases; unmatched bases: 9. The CDR3 extends over 14 amino acids. Germline lookup yields CDR1 ENHRY and CDR2 SYGVKD.